This T cell receptor beta chain appears in the sequencing data of a study of response to subunit inactivated influenza vaccine. From the RT-PCR reads, TCRdb called clonotypes with MiXCR, one entry per CDR3 protein. Among hundreds of thousands of distinct CDR3 sequences listed, 7.6% were seen once. This clonotype was recorded many times. The CDR3 covers 9 residues. Trimming removed 2 bases from V and 7 bases from J, with 2 bases in between. Per germline, CDR1 SQVTM and CDR2 ANQGSEA. This receptor was identified in a man between 50 and 70 years old who received an inactivated influenza vaccine. The rearrangement joins TRBV29-1 to TRBJ1-2, with D hard to call. This sample comprised PBMCs from blood, obtained roughly 24 months after vaccination. The CDR3 loop reads CSVERGYTF. For the CDR3, the DNA is TGCAGCGTTGAACGTGGCTACACCTTC.